This paragraph reports one T cell receptor beta chain. Its antigen is not identified. The sample belongs to a study of CD8+ T cells in alopecia areata. Regarding the study as a whole: While patients received tofacitinib, many expanded lesional clones remained present in scalp and blood. Clonality exceeded that of normal scalp in lesional scalp, most notably in alopecia totalis/universalis. Expanded CD8+ clones among the top 100, and scalp clonality, were significantly decreased by tofacitinib.

The treatment is: oral pan-JAK inhibitor, 5-10 mg twice daily. The investigators collected lesional scalp punch biopsies and peripheral blood from alopecia areata patients. Once RNA had been extracted, it was reverse transcribed into cDNA to act as the sequencing template. Profiling relied on immunoSEQ multiplex PCR, and the TCRdb table lists in-frame clones only, not all of them. The table lists about 64,000 clones, about 43% of them singletons, with about 20% in the top ten. The sequences come from CD8+ T cells sorted from blood, collected at roughly week 38, from a patient treated with tofacitinib. The clonotype was recovered from a human donor with alopecia areata.

CDR3 in amino acids: CASSYSVGSTDTQYF. CDR3 DNA sequence: TGTGCCAGCAGTTACTCGGTGGGGAGCACAGATACGCAGTATTTT. V usage is TRBV6-5 and J usage is TRBJ2-3; D is uncertain. Trimming took off 0 bases at V and 0 bases at J, with 7 bases between the two ends. The germline gives CDR1 MNHEY, CDR2 SVGAGI. The CDR3 has 15 amino acids.